These T cell receptor beta chains were read from a single sample in a study of cytomegalovirus exposure and HLA in healthy donors. Method: immunoSEQ multiplex PCR; TCRdb's copy keeps in-frame clones and lacks some. This sample has roughly 220,000 clones; about 74% occur once, and the top ten carry 1.5% to 2%. The sequencing sample was made of PBMCs. The receptors derive from a woman between 25 and 40 years old in good health and CMV-seronegative. Both conserved end residues are part of each CDR3. D genes are given only for firm matches. The size field is filled for only some rows; it gives once, few, many or a size class.

>TRBD2|.|TRBV5-1|TRBJ2-7
CASSPSGGVSHEQYF
TGCGCCAGCAGCCCCTCGGGAGGGGTGTCTCACGAGCAGTACTTC
>TRBD2|.|TRBV7-3|TRBJ2-1
CASSWTSGPYNEQFF
TGTGCCAGCAGCTGGACTAGCGGACCCTACAATGAGCAGTTCTTC
>TRBD1|.|TRBV15|TRBJ2-4
CATSNDLGQGAAKNIQYF
TGTGCCACCAGTAACGACCTAGGACAGGGGGCAGCCAAAAACATTCAGTACTTC
>.|.|TRBV29-1|TRBJ2-3
CSVEGGHTTSTDTQYF
TGCAGCGTTGAAGGGGGACACACTACGAGCACAGATACGCAGTATTTT
>TRBD2|few|TRBV14|TRBJ2-1
CASSPLAGGLYNEQFF
TGTGCCAGCAGCCCTTTAGCGGGGGGGCTCTACAATGAGCAGTTCTTC
>.|.|TRBV7-3|TRBJ1-1
CASSLIPGHTEAFF
TGTGCCAGCAGCCTCATTCCGGGTCACACTGAAGCTTTCTTT
>.|.|TRBV19|TRBJ1-1
CASSSVAGNTEAFF
TGTGCCAGTAGTAGCGTGGCGGGTAACACTGAAGCTTTCTTT
>.|.|TRBV6-1|TRBJ1-1
CASTAGRFNTEAFF
TGTGCCAGCACAGCAGGGCGGTTTAACACTGAAGCTTTCTTT
>TRBD2|.|TRBV4-1|TRBJ2-7
CASSARLAGEAYEQYF
TGCGCCAGCAGCGCCCGACTAGCGGGAGAGGCCTACGAGCAGTACTTC
>.|.|TRBV7-8|TRBJ1-1
CASSLDPSRTEAFF
TGTGCCAGCAGCTTAGATCCCTCGCGGACTGAAGCTTTCTTT
>.|.|TRBV5-1|TRBJ1-1
CASSLGLRENTEAFF
TGCGCCAGCAGCTTGGGGTTGAGGGAGAACACTGAAGCTTTCTTT
>TRBD1|.|TRBV10-3|TRBJ1-3
CAISESDRAGNTIYF
TGTGCCATCAGTGAGTCGGACAGGGCTGGAAACACCATATATTTT
>.|once|TRBV11-1|TRBJ2-5
CASSLATGGVEETQYF
TGTGCCAGCAGCTTAGCTACAGGTGGGGTAGAAGAGACCCAGTACTTC
>TRBD1|.|TRBV7-9|TRBJ1-3
CASSSRDRKGNTIYF
TGTGCCAGCAGCTCGCGGGACAGAAAAGGGAACACCATATATTTT
>.|.|TRBV30|TRBJ1-2
CAIGQTYGYTF
TGTGCCATAGGACAGACCTATGGCTACACCTTC
>TRBD1|few|TRBV7-2|TRBJ2-7
CASSLVSETGGYEQYF
TGTGCCAGCAGCTTAGTTTCCGAGACAGGGGGCTACGAGCAGTACTTC
>.|.|TRBV30|TRBJ2-1
CAWSVRRVAAHNEQFF
TGTGCCTGGAGTGTACGGAGGGTAGCGGCCCACAATGAGCAGTTCTTC
>.|.|TRBV6-1|TRBJ2-1
CASSVGTGFEQFF
TGTGCCAGCAGTGTGGGGACTGGGTTTGAGCAGTTCTTC
>.|.|TRBV4-1|TRBJ2-3
CASSQVTGFSTDTQYF
TGCGCCAGCAGCCAAGTTACAGGGTTCTCCACAGATACGCAGTATTTT
>.|once|TRBV18|TRBJ2-1
CASSPDYYNEQFF
TGTGCCAGCTCACCGGACTACTACAATGAGCAGTTCTTC
>.|.|TRBV19|TRBJ2-7
CASRSGGTYEQYF
TGTGCCAGTAGGTCAGGGGGGACCTACGAGCAGTACTTC
>.|.|TRBV18|TRBJ1-1
CASSTSAGGTEAFF
TGTGCCAGCTCAACGAGCGCTGGCGGCACTGAAGCTTTCTTT
>.|.|TRBV13|TRBJ2-7
CASSLGRSRTAKPREQYF
TGTGCCAGCAGCTTAGGCCGTAGTCGGACAGCCAAGCCTCGGGAGCAGTACTTC
>.|.|TRBV9|TRBJ2-6
CDSSVARGGRGANVLTF
TGTGACAGCAGCGTAGCTAGGGGGGGGAGAGGGGCCAACGTCCTGACTTTC
>TRBD2|.|TRBV6-1|TRBJ2-1
CASSEETSGYYNEQFF
TGTGCCAGCAGTGAAGAGACTAGCGGGTATTACAATGAGCAGTTCTTC
>.|few|TRBV9|TRBJ1-1
CASSYKGDTEAFF
TGTGCCAGCAGCTATAAAGGGGACACTGAAGCTTTCTTT